This T cell receptor (beta chain) is drawn from a study of blood T cell repertoires in COVID-19. CDR1 and CDR2 (germline): ENHRY, SYGVKD. V gave up 11 bases and J gave up 6 bases; unmatched junction bases: 20. The CDR3 is made up of 17 amino acids. Assay: immunoSEQ multiplex PCR; the TCRdb copy retains only in-frame clones and omits some. The profile covers 150,000 to 200,000 clones, with almost 80% appearing a single time and roughly 17% taken by the ten largest. Recruits, aged roughly 18 to 90 years, lived in 25 or so US areas. The recovered donors of Cohort 3 showed two negative PCRs, clearance, or symptom resolution.

Sequencing input: PBMCs or T cells enriched from blood (not recorded which). This chain connects TRBV10-3 to TRBJ2-3; TRBD2 aligns across 10 bases. This TCR was recovered from a woman between 45 and 65 years old who had recovered from COVID-19. In DNA form, the CDR3 reads TGTGCCTCTACCCAAACGAAACGGACTAGCGGCGGGGATACGCAGTATTTT. This encodes CASTQTKRTSGGDTQYF.